The sequence of this TCR beta chain was determined in a study of blood T cells in healthy people across ages (dated by TCRdb to about 2015). Notes on the research overall: In model experiments, roughly one uniquely barcoded TCR beta cDNA molecule per two T cells was captured by template switching. The study analyzed two additional independent replicas of 1 million unique cDNA reads from the same blood draw for two donors, one aged 18 to 29 and one aged 80 or older. To avoid experimental bias, donors of different ages were spread randomly across the sequencing lanes. Using deep sequencing normalized with unique cDNA molecular identifiers, the study measured how TCR beta repertoire diversity changes with age. The donors were split into four age groups: young (average around 16 years), middle-aged (nearly 40), aged (around 67) and long-lived (roughly 80). Broader findings and caveats from the paper: Observed TCR beta diversity per million T cells fell roughly linearly with age, and a significant reduction was already apparent by age around 40. Since profiling was done on bulk unsorted PBMCs, naive and antigen-experienced compartments could not be conclusively compared. Estimates of total diversity based on one million sequenced T cells were regarded as lower bounds and as underestimates. Donor CMV infection status was unknown, potentially confounding age-related changes in expanded clonotypes. A strong correlation was found between observed TCR beta diversity and the percentage of naive T cells measured by flow cytometry. The long-lived group showed more naive CD4+ T cells, fewer expanded clones and increased TCR diversity than the aged group, suggesting age selection.

The donors were roughly 38 Caucasian individuals from Russia, aged 6 to 90 years, who were systemically healthy. Ten milliliters of peripheral blood were drawn from each donor into EDTA-treated Vacutainer tubes. PBMCs were isolated by Ficoll-Paque density-gradient centrifugation, with at least 7 million obtained per sample. Total RNA, at least 5 micrograms per sample, was extracted from PBMCs with Trizol reagent. The percentages of naive CD45RAhigh/CD27high T cells were determined by flow cytometry on a PBMC aliquot from every donor. The receptor library was made with 5' RACE. The instrument was an Illumina HiSeq 2500. A second roughly 6 to 12 cycle PCR used a sample-barcoded 5' primer and a J-beta primer mix. Each TCR beta cDNA molecule received a unique molecular identifier from a template-switch 5' adaptor carrying 12 random nucleotides. At least 2.5 million CDR3-containing paired-end reads were obtained from each sample. First-strand cDNA was synthesized from all RNA with the Mint cDNA synthesis kit, primed by a TRBC-specific oligonucleotide. After uracil-DNA glycosylase treatment, a first 18-cycle PCR used universal primers M1SS and BC2_uni_R on all cDNA. For the original study's pipeline: Normalization of each sample was performed by random selection of 1 million high-quality reads, each carrying a distinct molecular identifier. Reads sharing molecular identifiers were discarded rather than binned into consensus sequences. MiTCR, run with a Q25 quality threshold and the strictest error-elimination algorithm, handled CDR3 identification, clonotype clustering and error correction. A nonparametric unseen species model using Euler transformation provided a lower-bound estimate of total TCR beta diversity. TCRdb took the public reads, trimmed them with fastp at Q25, ran MiXCR for clone calling and kept in-frame beta chains. Duplicate CDR3 protein sequences are folded into a single record with the most common DNA and genes. The V and J calls reflect TCRdb's pipeline rather than the authors' work. A total of almost 1 million distinct CDR3 sequences appear in this sample, about 51% of them only once. About 20% of the sample rests with the top ten.

A remark on this clonotype: Its specific antigen is unknown. Base quality data are lacking; no much larger clone is found one base away.

The CDR3 goes from the cysteine to the phenylalanine over 14 residues. Only the CDR3 part of the read is kept: 42 bases, read in frame from the first base. In the germline V gene, CDR1 corresponds to SGHTA and CDR2 to FQGNSA. Trimming removed 0 bases from V and 4 bases from J, leaving 8 bases between the germline ends. What was sequenced was blood. The chain was built from TRBV7-2 and TRBJ2-3, with no reliable assignment of the D segment. The sequence came from a woman aged 55-70 years in good health. DNA sequence: TGTGCCAGCAGCTTAGCGCTAAGGGCAGATACGCAGTATTTT. The resulting protein is CASSLALRADTQYF.